Presented here are 26 T cell receptor beta chains from one specimen sequenced in a study of blood T cell repertoires in COVID-19. Clones were read by immunoSEQ multiplex PCR, and TCRdb kept only the in-frame ones, dropping some. The table lists some 130,000 clones, roughly 84% of them singletons. The sample consisted of peripheral blood. The receptor set was obtained from a man aged 55 to 69 with acute or convalescent COVID-19.

V is TRBV2 and J is TRBJ1-1; D gene uncertain. Trimming took 3 bases from V and 4 from J, leaving 15 bases between them. CDR3 length equals 15 residues. CDR1 is SNHLY and CDR2 is FYNNEI in the germline V gene. The CDR3 reads CASSDDIGRSTEAFF. In DNA, the CDR3 is TGTGCCAGCAGTGACGATATAGGGAGGAGCACTGAAGCTTTCTTT.

The rearrangement joins TRBV19 to TRBJ1-1, with D unclear. This CDR3 region has 13 residues. The germline gives CDR1 LNHDA, CDR2 SQIVND (reference sequence). Trimming shortened V by 6 bases and J by 3 bases, and 11 bases separated the two germline ends. The CDR3 protein is CASRVGRDTEAFF. CDR3 nucleotide sequence: TGTGCCAGTAGGGTCGGGAGGGACACTGAAGCTTTCTTT.

The CDR3 DNA is TGTGCCAGTAGTATAGGCGGTAGCGGGCACCTCCAAGAGACCCAGTACTTC. Translation gives CASSIGGSGHLQETQYF. This chain links TRBV19 with TRBJ2-5; 7 positions match TRBD2. Germline V gives CDR1 LNHDA, CDR2 SQIVND (reference sequence). The CDR3 has 17 residues. Trimming at V came to 1 base and at J to 1 base, leaving 9 bases not matched to a gene.

The chain has TRBV6-6 and TRBJ1-5; D remains ambiguous. The CDR3 has 14 amino acids. CDR1 and CDR2 from the germline V gene are MNHNY and SVGAGI (reference sequence). The germline V and J ends were trimmed by 8 bases and 6 bases, with 17 bases remaining between them. The CDR3 DNA is TGTGCCAGCCGGGATGGGGTATCGGGTCAGCCCCAGCATTTT. Translating gives CASRDGVSGQPQHF.

The CDR3 region is CASSGQTGIMIYEQYF. CDR3 DNA sequence: TGTGCCAGCAGTGGACAGACAGGGATAATGATCTACGAGCAGTACTTC. The chain uses TRBV6-1 and TRBJ2-7; 7 bases map to TRBD1. V was pared by 4 bases and J by 3 bases, with 12 bases of the junction left unmatched. The CDR3 runs to 16 residues. Germline loops: CDR1 MNHNS, CDR2 SASEGT.

V usage is TRBV11-2 and J usage is TRBJ2-7, with TRBD1 identical over 10 bases. Losses at the gene ends were 5 bases for V and 3 bases for J; bases not matched to a gene: 7. The CDR3 totals 15 residues. The germline V gene encodes CDR1 SGHAT and CDR2 FQNNGV. The CDR3 sequence: CASSTSRTGGYEQYF. In DNA, the CDR3 is TGTGCCAGCAGCACTAGCCGGACAGGGGGCTACGAGCAGTACTTC. The whole variable domain, filled in from reference TRBV11-2 and TRBJ2-7, reads EAGVAQSPRYKIIEKRQSVAFWCNPISGHATLYWYQQILGQGPKLLIQFQNNGVVDDSQLPKDRFSAERLKGVDSTLKIQPAKLEDSAVYLCASSTSRTGGYEQYFGPGTRLTVT.

The J gene is TRBJ2-5, the V gene TRBV14, with 11 bases lining up with TRBD1. Unmatched junction bases numbered 14, after V lost 2 bases and J lost 0 bases. The CDR3 extends over 20 amino acids. Germline V gene sequence: CDR1 SGHDN, CDR2 FVKESK. Here the CDR3 DNA reads TGTGCCAGCAGCCAATGGACAGGGGGCAAGACCTTTTGGTACCAAGAGACCCAGTACTTC. Translating gives CASSQWTGGKTFWYQETQYF.

The chain recombines TRBV7-9 with TRBJ2-1; 8 bases agree with TRBD2. Trimming at V came to 7 bases and at J to 4 bases, leaving 9 bases not matched to a gene. CDR1 and CDR2 from the germline V gene are SEHNR and FQNEAQ (reference sequence). The CDR3 runs to 15 residues. This CDR3 reads CASTRGGLGYNEQFF. The CDR3 coding sequence is TGTGCCAGCACCAGAGGGGGACTAGGGTACAATGAGCAGTTCTTC.

The chain couples TRBV24-1 to TRBJ2-7; D is undetermined. Germline values: CDR1 KGHDR, CDR2 SFDVKD. The CDR3 is 14 residues long. Trimming stripped 3 bases from V and 3 bases from J, with 11 bases between. CDR3 sequence reads: CATSDPPPFYEQYF. Written as DNA, the CDR3 is TGTGCCACCAGTGATCCTCCTCCCTTCTACGAGCAGTACTTC.

The J gene is TRBJ2-1, the V gene TRBV19; 8 bases map to TRBD2. The CDR3 runs 11 residues. Germline V lookup: CDR1 LNHDA, CDR2 SQIVND (reference sequence). CDR3 nucleotide sequence: TGTGGAGCGGGGGCCTACAATGAGCAGTTCTTC. This codes for CGAGAYNEQFF.

The chain combines TRBV21-1 with TRBJ1-1. TRBV21-1 is marked as a pseudogene. The CDR3 has 16 amino acids. The CDR3 spells CASSKGAGRRGTEAFF. CDR3 bases: TGTGCCAGCAGCAAAGGTGCGGGCAGGAGGGGCACTGAAGCTTTCTTT.

This clone was observed once. The rearrangement joins TRBV7-9 to TRBJ2-7, with TRBD1 matching over 8 bases. The CDR3 is 13 residues long. From germline, CDR1 is SEHNR and CDR2 FQNEAQ (reference sequence). With 6 bases clipped from V and 6 bases from J, the junction kept 7 bases outside the gene matches. The CDR3 is CASRPGTGGEQYF. The DNA for the CDR3 is TGTGCCAGCAGGCCCGGAACAGGGGGCGAGCAGTACTTC.

The genes are TRBV30 and TRBJ1-1, with a weak D call TRBD1 (5 bases). CDR1 and CDR2 from the germline V gene are GTSNPN and SVGIG (reference sequence). V shed 2 bases and J shed 3 bases, with 16 bases lying between them. This CDR3 is built from 15 residues. CDR3 nucleotides: TGTGCCTGGAGTCAAAGGTTGGGAGGGGACACTGAAGCTTTCTTT. As protein: CAWSQRLGGDTEAFF.

The rearrangement links TRBV30 to TRBJ2-1; D is possibly TRBD2 (7 bases). This CDR3 comprises 15 residues. Germline V gene data show CDR1 as GTSNPN and CDR2 as SVGIG (reference sequence). The germline V and J ends were trimmed by 1 base and 7 bases, with 17 bases remaining between them. The CDR3 loop is CAWSGIGGRVNEQFF. DNA for the CDR3: TGTGCCTGGAGTGGGATCGGGGGGCGGGTGAATGAGCAGTTCTTC.

The chain employs TRBV19 and TRBJ1-1; weak D call: TRBD1 (5 bases). Between the trimmed V and J ends, which lost 5 bases and 3 bases, there was a span of 10 bases. Germline values: CDR1 LNHDA, CDR2 SQIVND (reference sequence). The length of the CDR3 is 13 residues. CDR3 nucleotides: TGTGCCAGTAGTCTAAGGGGTTACACTGAAGCTTTCTTT. This translates into CASSLRGYTEAFF.

The V gene is TRBV3-1 (or the pseudogene TRBV3-2), the J gene TRBJ2-5; TRBD1 matches at 10 bases. Looked up from germline, CDR1 is LGHDT and CDR2 is YNNKEL (reference sequence). V trimming: 0 bases; J trimming: 4 bases; junction bases outside the gene matches: 5. The CDR3 runs to 16 residues. CDR3 residues: CASSQDWGQGSETQYF. The CDR3 region has the DNA TGTGCCAGCAGCCAAGATTGGGGACAGGGGTCAGAGACCCAGTACTTC.

The chain recombines TRBV11-2 with TRBJ2-1; TRBD1 matches at 8 bases. Germline V gives CDR1 SGHAT, CDR2 FQNNGV. The CDR3 extends over 15 amino acids. Unmatched junction bases numbered 6, after V lost 4 bases and J lost 4 bases. CDR3 sequence (DNA): TGTGCCAGCAGCTCCGGGACAGGACCATACAATGAGCAGTTCTTC. As protein: CASSSGTGPYNEQFF.

V is TRBV7-2 and J is TRBJ2-2; 8 nucleotides match TRBD1. With 2 bases clipped from V and 6 bases from J, the junction kept 5 bases outside the gene matches. This CDR3 is built from 15 residues. Germline CDR1 and CDR2: SGHTA and FQGNSA. CDR3 protein: CASSLPRTGPGELFF. CDR3 sequence (DNA): TGTGCCAGCAGCTTACCCCGGACAGGGCCCGGGGAGCTGTTTTTT.

The CDR3 is CASSTGARESVQYF. In DNA form, the CDR3 reads TGTGCCAGTAGCACCGGTGCCAGGGAATCAGTGCAGTACTTC. This rearrangement joins TRBV19 to TRBJ2-7, with a weak D call TRBD1 (5 bases). The V gene lost 6 bases and the J gene lost 9 bases, with 21 bases spanning the gap. Germline V gene sequence: CDR1 LNHDA, CDR2 SQIVND (reference sequence). The CDR3 consists of 14 residues.

The DNA for the CDR3 is TGCAGTGCTAGTAGGCTAGAAGGCGCCGGGGAGCTGTTTTTT. Protein product: CSASRLEGAGELFF. The V gene is TRBV20-1, the J gene TRBJ2-2, with D hard to call. CDR1 is DFQATT, CDR2 SNEGSKA, per germline (reference sequence). The CDR3 contains 14 residues. V was shortened by 3 bases and J by 6 bases, with 14 bases between the two germline ends.

This clone has a handful of counts. The chain combines TRBV18 with TRBJ1-6, with unresolved D. V lost 3 bases, J lost 8 bases, and 11 bases lay in between. Germline V gene sequence: CDR1 KGHSH, CDR2 LQKENI. The CDR3 is 14 amino acids. The CDR3 DNA reads TGTGCCAGCTCACCGCGGAGTGCGGATTCACCCCTCCACTTT. Translating it yields CASSPRSADSPLHF.

CDR3 protein: CAWRPGPGLGEQYF. The DNA for the CDR3 is TGTGCCTGGAGACCGGGACCGGGACTTGGCGAGCAGTACTTC. This chain links TRBV30 with TRBJ2-7; D is perhaps TRBD2 (6 bases). Germline-derived CDR1 and CDR2 are GTSNPN and SVGIG (reference sequence). V was shortened by 3 bases and J by 6 bases, with 18 bases between the two germline ends. The CDR3 extends over 14 amino acids.

The chain employs TRBV19 and TRBJ2-5; 8 bases map to TRBD1. CDR3 length equals 15 residues. Unmatched junction bases numbered 11, after V lost 6 bases and J lost 5 bases. Germline lookup yields CDR1 LNHDA and CDR2 SQIVND (reference sequence). This chain's CDR3 is CASSQTGEYGETQYF. The CDR3, as DNA: TGTGCCAGTAGCCAGACAGGGGAGTATGGGGAGACCCAGTACTTC.

The chain uses TRBV5-1 and TRBJ2-7; perhaps TRBD1 as D (6 bases). CDR3 length equals 12 residues. V lost 4 bases and J lost 3, with 8 bases in between. The germline gives CDR1 SGHRS, CDR2 YFSETQ. CDR3 nucleotide sequence: TGCGCCAGCAGCCTACAGGGCTACGAGCAGTACTTC. Protein sequence: CASSLQGYEQYF. The full variable domain, its missing parts supplied by reference TRBV5-1 and TRBJ2-7, is KAGVTQTPRYLIKTRGQQVTLSCSPISGHRSVSWYQQTPGQGLQFLFEYFSETQRNKGNFPGRFSGRQFSNSRSEMNVSTLELGDSALYLCASSLQGYEQYFGPGTRLTVT.

The CDR3 DNA reads TGTGCCAGCAGCTTAGTCGGCAGGGGGCGAGTAGAGACCCAGTACTTC. Protein: CASSLVGRGRVETQYF. The chain links TRBV11-3 to TRBJ2-5, with 8 nucleotides matching TRBD1. Germline loops: CDR1 SGHNT, CDR2 YENEEA. This CDR3 region has 16 residues. The ends lost 1 base at V and 4 bases at J; junction bases unmatched: 8.

J is TRBJ2-7 and V is TRBV6-1, with D perhaps matching TRBD2 (6 bases). V was trimmed by 1 base and J by 0 bases, leaving 16 bases between them. CDR1 is MNHNS and CDR2 is SASEGT in the germline V gene. The length of the CDR3 is 17 residues. The CDR3 region has the DNA TGTGCCAGCAGTGAAGAAGGGGCGGGGATAGACTCCTACGAGCAGTACTTC. Translation: CASSEEGAGIDSYEQYF.